These 15 T cell receptor beta chains were all obtained from the same sample, sequenced in a study of blood T cell repertoires in COVID-19 (dated by TCRdb to 2020 to 2022). Library preparation used the immunoSEQ multiplex PCR assay. The immuneACCESS repertoire file appears here via TCRdb, limited to in-frame rearrangements. These files lack a portion of the clones; in checked studies, under half of the deficit traces to unresolved V genes, and the cause of the others is not known. This sample lists 260,000 or so clones; 83% were detected once. The top ten clonotypes cover around 3.3% of the sample. The sequenced sample was PBMCs or T cells enriched from blood (not recorded which). These receptors were taken from a woman in her forties who had been exposed to COVID-19.

The rearrangement uses TRBV5-5 and TRBJ1-1, with no clear D. The CDR3 spans 13 residues. Germline assignment: CDR1 SGHKS and CDR2 YYEKEE (reference sequence). Between the trimmed V and J ends, which lost 1 base and 2 bases, there was a span of 6 bases. For the CDR3, the DNA is TGTGCCAGCAGCTTGTCTCCCAACACTGAAGCTTTCTTT. Amino acid sequence: CASSLSPNTEAFF. The variable domain in full, completed from reference TRBV5-5 and TRBJ1-1, reads DAGVTQSPTHLIKTRGQQVTLRCSPISGHKSVSWYQQVLGQGPQFIFQYYEKEERGRGNFPDRFSARQFPNYSSELNVNALLLGDSALYLCASSLSPNTEAFFGQGTRLTVV.

The gene calls are TRBV28 and TRBJ2-7; 9 positions match TRBD2. Unmatched junction bases numbered 8, after V lost 4 bases and J lost 7 bases. The CDR3 totals 14 residues. CDR1 is MDHEN and CDR2 is SYDVKM in the germline V gene. CDR3 in amino acids: CASSSVSGGLEQYF. In DNA, the CDR3 is TGTGCCAGCAGTTCAGTCAGCGGGGGGTTAGAGCAGTACTTC.

The J gene is TRBJ1-1, the V gene TRBV19; 7 nucleotides align to TRBD1. There are 15 residues in the CDR3. V dropped 9 bases and J dropped 2; count of bases not matched to a gene: 12. Germline CDR1 and CDR2: LNHDA and SQIVND (reference sequence). The CDR3 DNA is TGTGCCAGCATTGGGACAGAATTACTAAACACTGAAGCTTTCTTT. Translation: CASIGTELLNTEAFF.

This clone was found once. The CDR3 sequence: CASSPDRTHANTGELFF. For the CDR3, the DNA is TGTGCCAGCAGCCCGGACAGAACCCATGCGAACACCGGGGAGCTGTTTTTT. The V gene is TRBV9, the J gene TRBJ2-2; D possibly corresponds to TRBD1 (6 bases). The CDR3 spans 17 residues. V lost 4 bases and J lost 0, with 16 bases in between. The V gene's germline CDR1 is SGDLS and CDR2 YYNGEE.

J is TRBJ1-5 and V is TRBV18; D is perhaps TRBD1 (5 bases). The V gene lost 6 bases and the J gene lost 0 bases, with 15 bases spanning the gap. CDR1 is KGHSH and CDR2 is LQKENI in the germline V gene. The CDR3 covers 16 residues. CDR3 in amino acids: CASSPSPTVSNQPQHF. CDR3 nucleotide sequence: TGTGCCAGCTCGCCCTCCCCGACAGTTAGCAATCAGCCCCAGCATTTT.

The chain has TRBV30 and TRBJ1-6; possible D gene TRBD1, 6 bases. The CDR3 loop spans 16 amino acids. CDR1 and CDR2 (germline): GTSNPN, SVGIG (reference sequence). V dropped 4 bases and J dropped 5 bases, with 18 bases sitting between them. The CDR3 sequence: CAWTRAGGANNSPLHF. For the CDR3, the DNA is TGTGCCTGGACTAGGGCGGGGGGGGCGAATAATTCACCCCTCCACTTT.

This rearrangement joins TRBV29-1 to TRBJ2-3, with D perhaps TRBD2 (6 bases). V gave up 7 bases and J gave up 1 base, with 15 bases separating them. Germline-derived CDR1 and CDR2 are SQVTM and ANQGSEA. CDR3 length: 14 residues. The CDR3 spells CSGRTGGGTDTQYF. CDR3 nucleotide sequence: TGCAGCGGTCGGACCGGGGGAGGCACAGATACGCAGTATTTT.

This chain links TRBV5-1 with TRBJ2-1, with 13 bases identical to TRBD2. V gave up 0 bases and J gave up 1 base; unmatched junction bases: 7. The CDR3 spans 19 residues. In germline, CDR1 is SGHRS, CDR2 YFSETQ. The CDR3 DNA reads as TGCGCCAGCAGCTTGGCCCCGACTAGCGGGGGGCCGTCCTACAATGAGCAGTTCTTC. It yields the protein CASSLAPTSGGPSYNEQFF.

This chain joins TRBV28 and TRBJ2-7; the D gene is possibly TRBD1 (5 bases). Trimming removed 7 bases at V and 4 bases at J, with 11 bases between. The CDR3 spans 12 residues. Germline CDR1 and CDR2: MDHEN and SYDVKM. CDR3 protein: CASTGRLYEQYF. The CDR3 region has the DNA TGTGCCAGCACAGGGCGTTTGTACGAGCAGTACTTC. The variable domain in full, with the rest retrieved from reference TRBV28 and TRBJ2-7, is DVKVTQSSRYLVKRTGEKVFLECVQDMDHENMFWYRQDPGLGLRLIYFSYDVKMKEKGDIPEGYSVSREKKERFSLILESASTNQTSMYLCASTGRLYEQYFGPGTRLTVT.

The chain joins TRBV5-4 to TRBJ1-6, with D possibly matching TRBD1 (5 bases). Germline V lookup: CDR1 SGHNT, CDR2 YYREEE (reference sequence). This CDR3 is 18 amino acids long. Trimming left V 2 bases short and J 5 bases short, with 20 bases between. CDR3 sequence reads: CASSLPGGWGPDNSPLHF. In DNA form, the CDR3 reads TGTGCCAGCAGCTTACCGGGCGGTTGGGGCCCTGATAATTCACCCCTCCACTTT.

The chain uses TRBV7-2 and TRBJ2-3; 10 bases map to TRBD1. With V trimmed by 3 bases and J by 10 bases, 10 bases remained unmatched. The CDR3 totals 15 residues. The V gene's germline CDR1 is SGHTA and CDR2 FQGNSA. For the CDR3, the DNA is TGTGCCAGCAGCTTTAGAGGACAGGGGGGTGAAGCGCAGTATTTT. Translated, it gives CASSFRGQGGEAQYF.

The chain combines TRBV7-9 with TRBJ1-1; D possibly corresponds to TRBD1 (5 bases). The CDR3 consists of 13 residues. Trimming cost V 5 bases and J 3 bases, with 10 bases left between them. The germline V gene encodes CDR1 SEHNR and CDR2 FQNEAQ (reference sequence). Written as DNA, the CDR3 is TGTGCCAGCAGCAACGGGGGGTACACTGAAGCTTTCTTT. It translates to CASSNGGYTEAFF.

CDR3 in DNA: TGTGCCATCAGTGAGGGGGACAGCCTCTATGGCTACACCTTC. Translation: CAISEGDSLYGYTF. The chain carries TRBV10-3 and TRBJ1-2; 7 nucleotides align to TRBD1. The ends lost 2 bases at V and 4 bases at J; junction bases unmatched: 4. The V gene's germline CDR1 is ENHRY and CDR2 SYGVKD. The CDR3 runs to 14 residues.

This clone was picked up one time. This chain links TRBV30 with TRBJ1-3; D not resolved. The germline V and J ends were trimmed by 4 bases and 2 bases, with 12 bases remaining between them. Germline V CDR1 and CDR2: GTSNPN, SVGIG (reference sequence). The CDR3 runs to 14 residues. CDR3 nucleotide sequence: TGTGCCTGGAAACTCACAGTTACTGGAAACACCATATATTTT. It specifies CAWKLTVTGNTIYF.

This clone appeared a few times. The V gene is TRBV7-9, the J gene TRBJ2-2, with a weak D call TRBD2 (6 bases). This CDR3 is 15 amino acids long. Per germline, CDR1 SEHNR and CDR2 FQNEAQ (reference sequence). The germline V and J ends were trimmed by 0 bases and 2 bases, with 7 bases remaining between them. CDR3 in amino acids: CASSLAGGNTGELFF. The CDR3 DNA reads TGTGCCAGCAGCTTAGCGGGGGGTAACACCGGGGAGCTGTTTTTT.